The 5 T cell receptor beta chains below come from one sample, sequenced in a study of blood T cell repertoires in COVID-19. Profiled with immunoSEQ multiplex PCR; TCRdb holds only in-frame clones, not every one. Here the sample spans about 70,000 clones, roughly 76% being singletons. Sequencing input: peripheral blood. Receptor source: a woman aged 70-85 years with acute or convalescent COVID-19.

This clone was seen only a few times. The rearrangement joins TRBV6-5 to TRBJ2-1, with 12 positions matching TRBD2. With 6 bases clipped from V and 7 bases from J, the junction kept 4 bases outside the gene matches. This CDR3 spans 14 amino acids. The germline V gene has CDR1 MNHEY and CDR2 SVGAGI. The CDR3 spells CASRTSGSWNEQFF. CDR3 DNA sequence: TGTGCCAGCAGGACTAGCGGGAGTTGGAATGAGCAGTTCTTC.

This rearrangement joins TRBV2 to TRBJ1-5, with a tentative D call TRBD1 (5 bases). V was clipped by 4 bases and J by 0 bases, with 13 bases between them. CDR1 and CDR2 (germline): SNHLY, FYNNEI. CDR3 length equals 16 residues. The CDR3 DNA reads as TGTGCCAGCAGTGGGACAACTTTTTATAGCAATCAGCCCCAGCATTTT. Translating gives CASSGTTFYSNQPQHF.

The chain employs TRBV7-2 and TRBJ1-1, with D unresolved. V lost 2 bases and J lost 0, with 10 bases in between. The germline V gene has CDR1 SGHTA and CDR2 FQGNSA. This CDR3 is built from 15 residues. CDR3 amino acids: CASSLLGGMNTEAFF. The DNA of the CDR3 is TGTGCCAGCAGCTTATTAGGCGGGATGAACACTGAAGCTTTCTTT.

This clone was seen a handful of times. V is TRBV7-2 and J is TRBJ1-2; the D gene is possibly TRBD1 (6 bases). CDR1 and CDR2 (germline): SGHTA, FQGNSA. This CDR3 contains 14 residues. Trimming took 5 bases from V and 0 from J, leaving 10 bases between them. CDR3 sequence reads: CASSPDRSNYGYTF. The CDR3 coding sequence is TGTGCCAGCAGCCCGGACAGATCTAACTATGGCTACACCTTC.

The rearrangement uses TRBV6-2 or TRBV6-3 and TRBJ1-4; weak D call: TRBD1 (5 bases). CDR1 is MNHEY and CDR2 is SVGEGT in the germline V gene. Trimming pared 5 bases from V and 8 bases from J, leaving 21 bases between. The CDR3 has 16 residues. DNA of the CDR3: TGTGCCAGCAGTCTTCATACGCGGGGGTCAGGAGAAAAACTGTTTTTT. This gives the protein CASSLHTRGSGEKLFF.